These 19 T cell receptor beta chains were sequenced from one sample in a study of OX40 agonist ivuxolimab in advanced cancers. Sequencing used immunoSEQ multiplex PCR; TCRdb keeps in-frame clones, though not all of them. The repertoire holds 60,000 to 90,000 clones, with roughly four fifths as singletons. This specimen consisted of CD4+ or CD8+ T cells sorted from blood, obtained in a trial of the OX40 agonist ivuxolimab. The receptors derive from an adult with an advanced solid tumor such as melanoma, head and neck, liver or kidney cancer.

This chain connects TRBV19 to TRBJ2-1, with unresolved D. The V end was cut by 4 bases, the J end by 7 bases, with 17 bases between. Germline V lookup: CDR1 LNHDA, CDR2 SQIVND (reference sequence). There are 15 residues in the CDR3. The chain's CDR3 is CASSKAVGILNEQFF. The CDR3, as DNA: TGTGCCAGTAGTAAGGCTGTGGGAATACTGAATGAGCAGTTCTTC.

V and J are TRBV2 and TRBJ2-7; 12 bases agree with TRBD2. The CDR3 consists of 15 residues. Unmatched junction bases numbered 7, after V lost 7 bases and J lost 3 bases. Germline V gives CDR1 SNHLY, CDR2 FYNNEI. The CDR3 spells CASKPRTSGDYEQYV. The CDR3 coding sequence is TGTGCCAGCAAGCCAAGGACTAGCGGGGACTACGAGCAGTACGTC.

This clone was detected once. The V call is TRBV19, the J call TRBJ1-2; unclear D gene. There are 13 residues in the CDR3. Germline-derived CDR1 and CDR2 are LNHDA and SQIVND (reference sequence). Trimming took 10 bases from V and 2 from J, leaving 14 bases between them. The CDR3, as DNA: TGTGCCACCAGTTACCGGGGAAACTATGGCTACACCTTC. This translates into CATSYRGNYGYTF. The whole variable domain, filled in from reference TRBV19 and TRBJ1-2, reads DGGITQSPKYLFRKEGQNVTLSCEQNLNHDAMYWYRQDPGQGLRLIYYSQIVNDFQKGDIAEGYSVSREKKESFPLTVTSAQKNPTAFYLCATSYRGNYGYTFGSGTRLTVV.

This clone was observed a handful of times. This chain joins TRBV29-1 and TRBJ2-2, with D perhaps matching TRBD1 or TRBD2 (7 bases each). Germline CDR1 SQVTM, CDR2 ANQGSEA. The V gene lost 5 bases and the J gene lost 4 bases, with 17 bases spanning the gap. The CDR3 has 15 residues. CDR3 region: CSVREDRTITGELFF. The CDR3 DNA sequence: TGCAGCGTTCGGGAGGACAGGACGATCACCGGGGAGCTGTTTTTT.

The chain joins TRBV5-1 to TRBJ1-2, with a weak D call TRBD1 (5 bases). There are 14 residues in the CDR3. V dropped 0 bases and J dropped 6 bases, with 12 bases sitting between them. Germline CDR1 is SGHRS and CDR2 is YFSETQ. The CDR3 nucleotides are TGCGCCAGCAGCTTGGCTCAGGGAAGCCATGGCTACACCTTC. Translating gives CASSLAQGSHGYTF.

This chain links TRBV18 with TRBJ2-1, with D perhaps matching TRBD1 (5 bases). The CDR3 runs 13 residues. In germline, CDR1 is KGHSH, CDR2 LQKENI. Trimming removed 2 bases at V and 7 bases at J, with 9 bases between. The CDR3 DNA reads as TGTGCCAGCTCACCAGCCCGACAGAATGAGCAGTTCTTC. Translating it yields CASSPARQNEQFF.

The J gene is TRBJ1-4, the V gene TRBV25-1; 8 nucleotides agree with TRBD1. In germline, CDR1 is MGHDK, CDR2 SYGVNS. Germline trimming cut 2 bases from V and 5 bases from J; bases unmatched to any gene: 4. The length of the CDR3 is 15 residues. The CDR3: CASSEGTGRNEKLFF. CDR3 in DNA: TGTGCCAGCAGTGAAGGGACAGGACGGAATGAAAAACTGTTTTTT.

The chain combines TRBV2 with TRBJ1-2; the D is unclear. CDR3 length: 15 amino acids. V was trimmed by 0 bases and J by 8 bases, leaving 16 bases between them. Germline V lookup: CDR1 SNHLY, CDR2 FYNNEI. The CDR3 reads CASSEAHVSGVGYTF. In nucleotides, the CDR3 is TGTGCCAGCAGTGAAGCGCACGTCTCCGGCGTGGGCTACACCTTC.

Written as DNA, the CDR3 is TGTGCCAGCAGCCCATCGAACTCTGGAAACACCATATATTTT. Translated, it gives CASSPSNSGNTIYF. The chain uses TRBV7-2 and TRBJ1-3; D is undetermined. There are 14 residues in the CDR3. With 5 bases removed from V and 0 bases from J, the gap between germline ends came to 8 bases. CDR1 SGHTA and CDR2 FQGNSA come from the germline V gene.

V is TRBV7-2 and J is TRBJ2-7, with D possibly TRBD1 on 6 matching bases. The germline V gene has CDR1 SGHTA and CDR2 FQGNSA. Trimming pared 5 bases from V and 1 base from J, leaving 15 bases between. This CDR3 is 15 amino acids long. The CDR3 loop is CASSTSGTRSYEQYF. CDR3 sequence (DNA): TGTGCCAGCAGCACTTCCGGGACAAGATCCTACGAGCAGTACTTC.

The rearrangement uses TRBV7-8 and TRBJ2-7, with D tentatively TRBD2 (7 bases). Trimming cost V 1 base and J 3 bases, with 13 bases left between them. This CDR3 is built from 15 residues. Per the germline V gene, CDR1 is SGHVS and CDR2 is FQNEAQ. The CDR3 sequence is CASSLEAGHNYEQYV. The CDR3 DNA sequence: TGTGCCAGCAGCTTAGAAGCGGGACACAACTACGAGCAGTACGTC.

This rearrangement joins TRBV28 to TRBJ1-2; D gene unclear. Between the trimmed V and J ends, which lost 6 bases and 8 bases, there was a span of 16 bases. CDR3 length: 13 residues. The germline gives CDR1 MDHEN, CDR2 SYDVKM. CDR3 in amino acids: CASSWTEGRGYTF. CDR3 sequence (DNA): TGTGCCAGCAGCTGGACCGAGGGTCGAGGCTACACCTTC.

This chain uses TRBV6-6 with TRBJ2-7, with 8 bases fitting TRBD1. From germline, CDR1 is MNHNY and CDR2 SVGAGI (reference sequence). The CDR3 spans 14 residues. J gave up 6 bases and V 3 bases, and 7 bases lay outside the gene matches. The CDR3 is CASSYQTGVLEQYF. DNA of the CDR3: TGTGCCAGCAGTTATCAGACAGGGGTTCTCGAGCAGTACTTC.

On this clone: Other DNA sequences within the sample encode an identical CDR3. The chain's CDR3 is CASSLLSSTDTQYF. CDR3 nucleotides: TGTGCCAGCAGCTTGCTATCAAGCACAGATACGCAGTATTTT. The gene calls are TRBV5-6 and TRBJ2-3; D unresolved. CDR3 length: 14 amino acids. The V gene's germline CDR1 is SGHDT and CDR2 YYEEEE. Trimming took off 1 base at V and 0 bases at J, with 6 bases between the two ends.

The chain combines TRBV28 with TRBJ2-5, with 7 bases identical to TRBD1. The V and J ends lost 5 bases and 7 bases, in that order; junction bases with no gene match: 4. The CDR3 runs 12 residues. Germline V gene sequence: CDR1 MDHEN, CDR2 SYDVKM. CDR3 DNA: TGTGCCAGCAGTAGGACAGGAGTGACCCAGTACTTC. Amino acids: CASSRTGVTQYF. Based on the CDR3 plus reference TRBV28 and TRBJ2-5, the full variable domain is DVKVTQSSRYLVKRTGEKVFLECVQDMDHENMFWYRQDPGLGLRLIYFSYDVKMKEKGDIPEGYSVSREKKERFSLILESASTNQTSMYLCASSRTGVTQYFGPGTRLLVL.

This clone was detected only once. This sequence joins TRBV2 and TRBJ2-5; a weak D match, TRBD1 (6 bases). Germline V gene lookup returns CDR1 SNHLY and CDR2 FYNNEI. Trimming cost V 7 bases and J 7 bases, with 22 bases left between them. CDR3 length equals 15 residues. Here the CDR3 DNA reads TGTGCCAGCACCGGGCACAGGGATCTCGGTGTGACCCAGTACTTC. This encodes CASTGHRDLGVTQYF. The variable domain in full, completed from reference TRBV2 and TRBJ2-5, reads EPEVTQTPSHQVTQMGQEVILRCVPISNHLYFYWYRQILGQKVEFLVSFYNNEISEKSEIFDDQFSVERPDGSNFTLKIRSTKLEDSAMYFCASTGHRDLGVTQYFGPGTRLLVL.

CDR3 sequence (DNA): TGTGCCAGCAGCTCGGAAGGGGCCCACTCCTACGAGCAGTACTTC. Its protein is CASSSEGAHSYEQYF. The V and J genes are TRBV13 and TRBJ2-7; D is possibly TRBD1 (5 bases). Germline assignment: CDR1 PRHDT and CDR2 FYEKMQ (reference sequence). This CDR3 is built from 15 residues. V lost 4 bases and J 0 bases, leaving 13 bases between the germline ends.

V usage is TRBV2 and J usage is TRBJ2-4; no clear D. Looked up from germline, CDR1 is SNHLY and CDR2 is FYNNEI. The ends were cut back, 5 bases at V and 1 base at J, with 12 bases in the middle. This CDR3 has 15 residues. CDR3 protein: CASSRGEGAKNIQYF. In DNA, the CDR3 is TGTGCCAGCAGTCGTGGGGAAGGGGCCAAAAACATTCAGTACTTC.

This clone was counted a single time. The rearrangement joins TRBV18 to TRBJ1-2, with TRBD1 as a possible D gene (5 bases). The CDR3 length is 14 residues. V gave up 6 bases and J gave up 8 bases, with 19 bases separating them. Germline V CDR1 and CDR2: KGHSH, LQKENI. The CDR3 is CASSPLPREGGYTF. The CDR3 DNA is TGTGCCAGCTCGCCTTTACCCCGCGAGGGGGGCTACACCTTC.